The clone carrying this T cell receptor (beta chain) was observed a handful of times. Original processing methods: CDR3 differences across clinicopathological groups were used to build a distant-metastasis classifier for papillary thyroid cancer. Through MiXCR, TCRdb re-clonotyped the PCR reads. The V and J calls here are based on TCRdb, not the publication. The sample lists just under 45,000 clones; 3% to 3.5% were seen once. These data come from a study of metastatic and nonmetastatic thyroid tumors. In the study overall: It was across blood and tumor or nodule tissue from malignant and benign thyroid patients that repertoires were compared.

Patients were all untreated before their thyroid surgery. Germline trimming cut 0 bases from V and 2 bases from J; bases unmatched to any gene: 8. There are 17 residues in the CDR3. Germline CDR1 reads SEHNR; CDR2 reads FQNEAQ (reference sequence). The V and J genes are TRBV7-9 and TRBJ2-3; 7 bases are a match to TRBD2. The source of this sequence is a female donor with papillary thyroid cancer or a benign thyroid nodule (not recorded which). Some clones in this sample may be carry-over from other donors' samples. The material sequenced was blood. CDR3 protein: CASSLAGRRGYTDTQYF. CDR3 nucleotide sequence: TGTGCCAGCAGCTTAGCGGGGCGGCGGGGGTACACAGATACGCAGTATTTT.